This entry features one T cell receptor (beta chain) sequence. Those who served as multiple sclerosis controls were treatment-naive patients with stable or active relapsing-remitting disease. TEMRA cells were FACS-enriched and CD8+ and CD4+ T cells negatively isolated. RNA totalling about 0.5 to 1 ug underwent reverse transcription with random hexamers. Multiplex PCR with immunoSEQ amplified the TCR beta CDR3 across 54 Vbeta and 13 Jbeta. TCRdb used MiXCR to reprocess the immunoSEQ multiplex PCR reads, holding one entry per CDR3 protein. The table shows approximately 300,000 distinct CDR3 sequences, with 89% occurring only once. The sample comes from a study of CD8 T cells in Susac syndrome. The CDR3 has 17 residues. Trimming removed 0 bases from V and 0 bases from J; junction bases left unmatched: 7. Germline V gene lookup returns CDR1 SGDLS and CDR2 YYNGEE.

Sequenced material: CD8+ T cells from PBMCs. This sequence joins TRBV9 and TRBJ1-1; the match to TRBD1 covers 8 bases. This clonotype originated in a human donor with multiple sclerosis. Written as DNA, the CDR3 is TGTGCCAGCAGCGTAGTGGGCGGGACAGGTTTGAACACTGAAGCTTTCTTT. Translating it yields CASSVVGGTGLNTEAFF.